A single T cell receptor (beta chain) is shown here with its context. These data belong to a study of radiotherapy plus CTLA-4 blockade in lung cancer. The method was immunoSEQ multiplex PCR; TCRdb's version includes in-frame clones alone and lacks a portion of them. The table shows 45,000 to 60,000 clones, with more than 75% occurring only once. Unmatched junction bases numbered 8, after V lost 5 bases and J lost 6 bases. Germline V lookup: CDR1 MNHEY, CDR2 SVGAGI. This CDR3 has 14 amino acids. The receptor was isolated from a human donor with non-small cell lung cancer who had a complete response to radiotherapy plus ipilimumab. Specimen: peripheral blood, collected from a patient treated with radiotherapy plus ipilimumab. The chain employs TRBV6-5 and TRBJ1-1; the match to TRBD1 covers 8 bases. Written as DNA, the CDR3 is TGTGCCAGCAGTGGCGGGACAGGTGTTGCTGAAGCTTTCTTT. It yields the protein CASSGGTGVAEAFF.